The clone carrying this T cell receptor beta chain was counted only a few times. Its antigen is not identified. CDR3 size: 16 residues. The ends lost 5 bases at V and 0 bases at J; junction bases unmatched: 6. Per the germline V gene, CDR1 is MNHEY and CDR2 is SMNVEV (reference sequence). This entry comes from a study of T cell repertoires in cytomegalovirus infection. Study details: Public TCR beta signatures indicated both CMV infection and matching HLA type.

TCRdb processed the reads anew with MiXCR; each CDR3 protein has one entry. In the table there are about 770,000 distinct CDR3 sequences, around 29% of which are singletons. The sample consisted of cultured CD8+ T cells from PBMCs, taken from culture after CMV antigen stimulation. This sequence joins TRBV27 and TRBJ1-1, with 10 bases fitting TRBD1. The receptor was derived from a human donor in good health (CMV status not recorded). Some clones in this sample may be carry-over from other donors' samples. Written as DNA, the CDR3 is TGTGCCAGCAGTATACGACAGGGGGCTATGAACACTGAAGCTTTCTTT. This translates into CASSIRQGAMNTEAFF.